This T cell receptor beta chain was obtained from a study of response to subunit inactivated influenza vaccine. Per the germline V gene, CDR1 is MNHEY and CDR2 is SVGEGT. This CDR3 has 12 amino acids. This clonotype has just one count. The antigen is unknown. One end of the junction does not line up with germline, which may come from a read error. TCRdb analysed the RT-PCR reads with MiXCR anew, one entry per CDR3 protein. The table shows about 310,000 distinct CDR3 sequences, with 20% to 25% occurring only once. Study outcomes and limitations: A suggestion made by the authors is that each seasonal influenza vaccination recruits few new T cells.

The chain carries TRBV6-2 or TRBV6-3 and TRBJ1-4; 7 positions match TRBD1. Here the sequenced sample was PBMCs from blood, taken roughly 20 months after vaccination. This TCR derives from a man aged 45 to 70 who received an inactivated influenza vaccine. The CDR3 protein is CASGGQTGKLLF. For the CDR3, the DNA is TGTGCCAGCGGGGGACAGACCGGAAAACTGTTATTT.